This is a list of T cell receptor beta chains from one sample in a study of T cells in Graves' hyperthyroidism and ophthalmopathy. MiXCR, run by TCRdb on the multiplex PCR reads, gives a single entry per CDR3 protein. The sample has about 720,000 distinct CDR3 sequences; roughly 15% are singletons. The specimen was blood. The receptors originated from a man aged 18-30 years with Graves' hyperthyroidism. The CDR3 runs from the conserved cysteine through the conserved F or W. D genes are given only for firm matches. Expanded clones get a size class; other rows say once, few or many, or leave the size out.

>TRBD2|TRBJ2-1|.|TRBV4-1
TGCGCCAGCAGCCAAGAACGGCTAGCGGCCTACAATGAGCAGTTCTTC
CASSQERLAAYNEQFF
>TRBD1|TRBJ2-2|.|TRBV5-1
TGCGCCAGCAGCGAATGGACAGGGGGCAACACCGGGGAGCTGTTTTTT
CASSEWTGGNTGELFF
>.|TRBJ2-5|.|TRBV4-1
TGCGCCAGCAGCCAGGCCCCGGGACTCCAAGAGACCCAGTACTTC
CASSQAPGLQETQYF
>TRBD2|TRBJ2-7|.|TRBV28
TGTGCCAGCACGAACGGGGGGAGATCGGCCGAGCAGTACTTC
CASTNGGRSAEQYF
>TRBD1|TRBJ1-2|many|TRBV19
TGTGCCAGTAGTGCCGGGACAGCATCTAACTATGGCTACACCTTC
CASSAGTASNYGYTF
>.|TRBJ2-1|many|TRBV24-1
TGTGCCACCAGTGATTTCGGCGGACGGAGCTCCTACAATGAGCAGTTCTTC
CATSDFGGRSSYNEQFF
>TRBD2|TRBJ2-5|few|TRBV30
TGTGCCTGGAGTCCCTTACCGGGAGGGGAGACCCAGTACTTC
CAWSPLPGGETQYF
>TRBD2|TRBJ2-1|.|TRBV28
TGTGCCAGCAGTCGCGGGACTAGCGGCTTATTCTCCTACAATGAGCAGTTCTTC
CASSRGTSGLFSYNEQFF
>.|TRBJ2-2|many|TRBV28
TGTGCCAGCAGTGTTGCTGGGAACACCGGGGAGCTGTTTTTT
CASSVAGNTGELFF
>.|TRBJ2-6|.|TRBV28
TGTGCCAGCAGGACTGCAGGGACCGGGGCCAACGTCCTGACTTTC
CASRTAGTGANVLTF
>TRBD2|TRBJ2-3|few|TRBV30
TGTGCCTGGAGTGTTGGGAGGGACGCAGATACGCAGTATTTT
CAWSVGRDADTQYF
>TRBD1|TRBJ2-1|.|TRBV6-1
TGTGCCAGCAGTGGGACAGGGGGGCAGTTCTTC
CASSGTGGQFF
>.|TRBJ2-7|many|TRBV20-1
TGCAGTGCTAGAGATTTGACAGCCTCCTACGAGCAGTACTTC
CSARDLTASYEQYF
>.|TRBJ1-2|few|TRBV11-2
TGTGCCAGCAGCTTAGGGTTGAAATCTGGCTACACCTTC
CASSLGLKSGYTF
>TRBD1|TRBJ2-3|many|TRBV28
TGTGCCAGCAGTCTAGTTCAGGGGGCTGGCACAGATACGCAGTATTTT
CASSLVQGAGTDTQYF
>.|TRBJ2-3|many|TRBV6-2/TRBV6-3
TGTGCCAGCAGTTACAGGGGGGACACAGATACGCAGTATTTT
CASSYRGDTDTQYF
>.|TRBJ1-4|.|TRBV28
TGTGCCAGCACGCCCGGGGACACTTACTTTGGAAAACTGTTTTTT
CASTPGDTYFGKLFF
>.|TRBJ2-1|.|TRBV4-1
TGCGCCAGCAGCCACCCTTGGACGTCCCCCCCTAGGAATGAGCAGTTCTTC
CASSHPWTSPPRNEQFF
>.|TRBJ1-2|.|TRBV29-1
TGCAGCGTTGAACGGACCACCGGCTACACCTTC
CSVERTTGYTF
>.|TRBJ2-7|many|TRBV18
TGTGCCAGCTCACCACCTTTAGCGCTCCACGAGCAGTACTTC
CASSPPLALHEQYF
>.|TRBJ2-7|few|TRBV24-1
TGTGCCACCAGTGCGGCTCCCGGCCGGGACGAGCAGTACTTC
CATSAAPGRDEQYF
>.|TRBJ1-2|many|TRBV28
TGTGCCAGCAGTTACGACCTTTATGGCTACACCTTC
CASSYDLYGYTF
>TRBD1|TRBJ1-3|.|TRBV12-3/TRBV12-4
TGTGCCAGCAGTTTACGGGACAGGGGGCCTGGAAACACCATATATTTT
CASSLRDRGPGNTIYF
>TRBD2|TRBJ2-7|many|TRBV2
TGTGCCAGCAGTGAAGCGGGCGGGAGGGCGAACGAGCAGTACTTC
CASSEAGGRANEQYF
>.|TRBJ2-1|few|TRBV19
TGTGCCAGTAGTATGGTTGGGGTGAGCTCCTACAATGAGCAGTTCTTC
CASSMVGVSSYNEQFF
>.|TRBJ2-1|.|TRBV28
TGTGCCAGCAGTTTATACGGACTTTTCAATGAGCAGTTCTTC
CASSLYGLFNEQFF
>TRBD1|TRBJ2-7|many|TRBV30
TGTGCCTGGAGTGTGGGACAGGTCTACGAGCAGTACTTC
CAWSVGQVYEQYF
>.|TRBJ2-1|many|TRBV7-8
TGTGCCAGCTTCCTCCAAGCCAATGAGCAGTTCTTC
CASFLQANEQFF
>.|TRBJ1-5|few|TRBV28
TGTGCCAGCAGGCCTCCGGTGTATAGCAATCAGCCCCAGCATTTT
CASRPPVYSNQPQHF
>.|TRBJ2-3|many|TRBV28
TGTGCCAGCAGAGCAGGCGGGGACACAGATACGCAGTATTTT
CASRAGGDTDTQYF
>.|TRBJ1-1|.|TRBV7-2
TGTGCCAGCAGCTATTTGTCAGCTGAAGCTTTCTTT
CASSYLSAEAFF
>.|TRBJ2-3|.|TRBV10-2
TGCGCCAGCAGTGATACAGACAGGAGCACAGATACGCAGTATTTT
CASSDTDRSTDTQYF
>TRBD2|TRBJ2-1|many|TRBV27
TGTGCCAGCAGTTCATCCGGGACTAGCGGGAGGAGGGGCTACAATGAGCAGTTCTTC
CASSSSGTSGRRGYNEQFF
>.|TRBJ1-2|many|TRBV30
TGTGCCTGGACCCCCCTGGGTGCTAACTATGGCTACACCTTC
CAWTPLGANYGYTF
>.|TRBJ2-1|many|TRBV18
TGTGCCAGCTCACCACCGGGGGGTGGCGAGCAGTTCTTC
CASSPPGGGEQFF
>TRBD1|TRBJ2-2|few|TRBV7-9
TGTGCCAGCAGCTCAACAGGGGCCTGGGGCACCGGGGAGCTGTTTTTT
CASSSTGAWGTGELFF
>TRBD2|TRBJ2-2|few|TRBV7-9
TGTGCCAGCACCCATCCTTTAGTGGCGGGAGAAAACACCGGGGAGCTGTTTTTT
CASTHPLVAGENTGELFF
>TRBD2|TRBJ2-5|.|TRBV24-1
TGTGCCACCAGTGATGCGGGGGGGCTCCAAGAGACCCAGTACTTC
CATSDAGGLQETQYF
>TRBD1|TRBJ2-7|few|TRBV20-1
TGCAGTGCCATTGTGGGGACAGGGGCCTACGAGCAGTACTTC
CSAIVGTGAYEQYF
>.|TRBJ2-2|few|TRBV11-3
TGTGCCAGCAGCTTATCCAGGGGGAGGCTCGGGGAGCTGTTTTTT
CASSLSRGRLGELFF
>TRBD2|TRBJ2-4|.|TRBV10-3
TGTGCCATCAGCCGGGTTGGGACTAGCGGGAGTATTGGGACCAAAAACATTCAGTACTTC
CAISRVGTSGSIGTKNIQYF
>TRBD1|TRBJ2-7|many|TRBV6-2/TRBV6-3
TGTGCCAGCAGACGGACAGGGACTCCATCCGACGAGCAGTACTTC
CASRRTGTPSDEQYF
>TRBD1|TRBJ2-7|many|TRBV14
TGTGCCAGCAGCCGACAGGGTAATCCATACGAGCAGTACTTC
CASSRQGNPYEQYF
>.|TRBJ2-5|few|TRBV6-1
TGTGCCAGCACCCGTAGTAGCGTCGAGACCCAGTACTTC
CASTRSSVETQYF
>TRBD1|TRBJ2-7|.|TRBV14
TGTGCCAGCAGCCAAGATAATATACAGGGGGCGATGAGAGGGAGCGAGCAGTACTTC
CASSQDNIQGAMRGSEQYF
>TRBD1|TRBJ1-1|few|TRBV7-9
TGTGCCAGCAGCTTCGAAATACAGGGGCTGGCTTTCTTT
CASSFEIQGLAFF
>TRBD2|TRBJ2-7|many|TRBV3-1
TGTGCCAGCAGCCAAGATGGACTAGCGGGCGGAGAGCAGTACTTC
CASSQDGLAGGEQYF
>.|TRBJ2-1|.|TRBV30
TGTGCCTGGAATGAGGGGAGTGAGCAGTTCTTC
CAWNEGSEQFF
>.|TRBJ2-7|many|TRBV20-1
TGCAGTGCTAGGCCGGCGGGACGGACCTACGAGCAGTACTTC
CSARPAGRTYEQYF
>.|TRBJ1-1|.|TRBV7-3
TGTGCCAGCAGCTTCCCAGGATCTGAAGCTTTCTTT
CASSFPGSEAFF
>.|TRBJ2-5|many|TRBV29-1
TGCAGCGTTGATCGTATTTGGGCGAAAGAGACCCAGTACTTC
CSVDRIWAKETQYF
>TRBD2|TRBJ2-1|many|TRBV27
TGTGCCAGCAGTGCCGGGACTAGCGGGAGATACAATGAGCAGTTCTTC
CASSAGTSGRYNEQFF
>.|TRBJ1-5|few|TRBV20-1
TGCAGTGCCCAACTAGCGGGATTTCTAGAGGGTTATAGCAATCAGCCCCAGCATTTT
CSAQLAGFLEGYSNQPQHF
>.|TRBJ2-2|many|TRBV24-1
TGTGCCACCAACCCCGGCTCGGACAGCGGGGAGCTGTTTTTT
CATNPGSDSGELFF